These T cell receptor beta chains were read from a single sample in a study of blood T cell repertoires in COVID-19. Libraries were prepared by immunoSEQ multiplex PCR; TCRdb keeps only in-frame clonotypes and omits some of them. The sample includes 300,000 to 400,000 clones, about 87% of them seen just once. Sequenced sample: peripheral blood. The origin of the receptors is a woman aged 60 to 75 with COVID-19, enrolled during active disease. Each CDR3 is given with its conserved first and last residue.

length,V,CDR3
16,TRBV28,CASSPTSGTGLYGYTF
14,TRBV2,CASMKGQTQETQYF
17,TRBV7-9,CASSLRGTANSGNTIYF
15,TRBV5-1,CASSFALKGGETQYF
13,TRBV6-5,CASNPRVNQPQHF
14,TRBV28,CASSLTSGSYEQYF
14,TRBV4-1,CASSQVTGAYEQYF
15,TRBV5-5,CASSLGQGGFYGYTF
13,TRBV5-1,CASSLVAGTEAFF
17,TRBV4-2,CASSQVPGQGTKETQYF
16,TRBV28,CASRATQGWAYNEQFF
14,TRBV11-2,CASSTGLAIDTQYF
19,TRBV10-3,CAIKTLDRGANRNTGELFF
15,TRBV7-2,CASLRGASGGDTQYF
12,TRBV5-5,CASSFEGGGYTF
14,TRBV19,CASSIITGTYTQYF
17,TRBV6-1,CASSGASGGRSTDTQYF
15,TRBV29-1,CSVEFGDGGREKLFF
16,TRBV18,CASSPPQGMTDTEAFF
13,TRBV7-7,CASGRDRGEKLFF
14,TRBV5-1,CASSAGSSGNTIYF
15,TRBV7-9,CASSVLGQGGYGYTF
13,TRBV3-1/TRBV3-2,CASSRGGGNTIYF
16,TRBV11-2,CASAKTGTGGLYGYTF
15,TRBV9,CASSVDKGANEKLFF
18,TRBV12-5,CASGLVPSGIANTGELFF
17,TRBV7-9,CASSFGRRQGGQETQYF
14,TRBV6-2/TRBV6-3,CASSRTVYQETQYF
13,TRBV7-9,CASSPRTGTGYTF
15,TRBV18,CASSPAVLRGNTIYF
15,TRBV27,CASRLTGGWVYEQYF
15,TRBV5-1,CASSLAGGDRNTIYF
15,TRBV5-6,CASSQTGEVKNIQYF
16,TRBV11-2,CASTNRPGQIQETQYF
16,TRBV2,CASTSQGPANTGELFF
10,TRBV5-8,CASSLVAGAF
13,TRBV7-9,CASSDIGGEPQHF
18,TRBV6-1,CASSEFIGLGATNEKLFF
11,TRBV12-3/TRBV12-4,CASRGLGAQHF
14,TRBV10-3,CATADRGGNQPQHF
14,TRBV27,CASRLRQGAWGYTF
14,TRBV5-6,CASSRRVGNQPQHF
18,TRBV19,CASSIAPLTGIPFYGYTF
13,TRBV12-3/TRBV12-4,CASSNRLNTEAFF
12,TRBV29-1,CSVEGRVYGYTF
15,TRBV7-3,CASSLAPIGGTEAFF
14,TRBV18,CASSRDRGEDGYTF